This T cell receptor beta chain comes out of a study of cytomegalovirus exposure and HLA in healthy donors. Whole-study results and caveats: Beyond CMV serostatus, there was no information to go on about immune exposure. The authors listed around 150 TCR beta chains as cytomegalovirus-associated. Exclusion applied to some V segments, including TRBV6-2 and TRBV6-3, as they were indistinguishable.

J lost 7 bases, V lost 5 bases, and 11 bases had no gene match. The CDR3 has 16 amino acids. CDR1 and CDR2 from the germline V gene are KGHSH and LQKENI. Primers for the PCR totalled 60 Vbeta and 13 Jbeta. The assay was immunoSEQ multiplex PCR, and TCRdb's table has in-frame clones only and misses some. The table records roughly 130,000 clones, 75% to 85% of them present only once. As to this clone: Its antigen remains unknown.

The TCR comes from a middle-aged man in good health and CMV-seronegative. The genes are TRBV18 and TRBJ1-5, with 10 nucleotides matching TRBD1. The source material was PBMCs. The CDR3 DNA sequence: TGTGCCAGCTCATCGTCGACAGGGGGCGCGGAACAGCCCCAGCATTTT. Translating gives CASSSSTGGAEQPQHF.